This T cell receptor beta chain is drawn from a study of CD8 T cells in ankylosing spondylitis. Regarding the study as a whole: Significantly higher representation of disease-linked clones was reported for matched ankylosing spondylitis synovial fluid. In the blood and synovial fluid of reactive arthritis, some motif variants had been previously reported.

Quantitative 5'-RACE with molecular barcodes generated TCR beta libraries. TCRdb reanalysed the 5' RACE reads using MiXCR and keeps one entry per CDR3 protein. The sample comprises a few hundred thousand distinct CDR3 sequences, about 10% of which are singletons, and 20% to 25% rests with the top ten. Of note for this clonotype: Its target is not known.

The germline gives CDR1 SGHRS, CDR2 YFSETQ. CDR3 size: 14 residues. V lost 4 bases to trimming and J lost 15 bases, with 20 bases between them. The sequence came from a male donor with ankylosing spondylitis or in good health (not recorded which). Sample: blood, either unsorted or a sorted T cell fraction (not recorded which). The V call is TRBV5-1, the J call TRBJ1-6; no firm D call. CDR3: CASSLARYPSILHF. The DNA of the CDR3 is TGCGCCAGCAGCCTGGCTAGGTATCCCTCAATCCTCCACTTT. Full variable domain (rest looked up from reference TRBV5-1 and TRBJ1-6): KAGVTQTPRYLIKTRGQQVTLSCSPISGHRSVSWYQQTPGQGLQFLFEYFSETQRNKGNFPGRFSGRQFSNSRSEMNVSTLELGDSALYLCASSLARYPSILHFGNGTRLTVT.